This T cell receptor (beta chain) was captured by sequencing in a study of cytomegalovirus exposure and HLA in healthy donors (dated by TCRdb to about 2017). General notes on the study: An earlier analysis of roughly 500 of the donors reported 250 to 300 Gb of sequence data and 95 million to 140 million unique TCR beta sequences obtained from around 180 million T cells. An earlier analysis of approximately 500 of the donors applied high-throughput TCR beta sequencing to assess whether each TCR beta V gene segment acted as functional or pseudogenic. Across around 400 genotyped donors of the cohort, an average of approximately 240,000 unique TCR beta nucleotide sequences per donor were sequenced, and approximately 17% of those sequences were non-productive. In a later genetic analysis, genome-wide SNP genotypes for about three fifths of the roughly 670 donors were used, and that subset was treated as a discovery cohort. The number of typed donors differed by locus: roughly 629-640 for A, B, C, DRB1 and DQB1; approximately 520 for DQA1; approximately 600 for DPA1; and approximately 450 for DPB1. Both class I and class II loci were covered by HLA typing, at four-digit resolution. Roughly 5 DR-DQ haplotypes were handled as single units for association and clustering because linkage in the cohort was strong. Alongside the repertoire data, information on donor age, sex, ethnicity and CMV serostatus was compiled. The genetic ancestry cluster associated with self-reported Caucasian donors included 81% of the roughly 380 genotyped donors. Every discovery cohort repertoire had been produced on one sequencing platform. A separate validation cohort of more than 100 different subjects was used in addition to the roughly 700-subject first cohort. Rather than using new phenotypic data, the later analysis identified candidate immune exposures from TCR beta sequences and from how often those sequences occurred across donors. In a later analysis, previously published TCR beta repertoires from 666 donors were re-analyzed and high-resolution HLA genotyping was added so that TCR occurrence patterns could be studied. The aim of the study was to test whether cataloging public T cell receptors could identify signatures of past pathogen exposure. The study profiled the T cell repertoires of 500 to 800 subjects by immunosequencing and related them to cytomegalovirus serostatus. Roughly 320 gigabases of sequencing data and about 92 million unique TCR sequences made up an early release that covered 640 HLA-typed donors. The study combined high-throughput TCR immunosequencing, statistical association of individual TCRs with disease status, and machine learning to predict cytomegalovirus infection status.

What the work shows at the level of the full study, not this receptor alone: In a later genetic analysis, fewer N-insertions in productive TCRs were reported among donors in an Asian-associated ancestry cluster than the roughly 700-donor mean. Across donors, most TCR sequences were observed very rarely, whereas some public TCRs were present in many individuals. A later analysis reported that several top co-occurrence clusters appeared linked to parvovirus B19, influenza, CMV and Epstein-Barr virus. The classifier was reported to diagnose cytomegalovirus status with high specificity and sensitivity in both the original cohort and the validation cohort. In an earlier analysis of about 540 of the donors, most TCR beta V segments were observed in productive rearrangements about 90% or about 30% of the time, broadly matching IMGT annotations. Presence/absence analyses assumed roughly uniform sequencing depth across donors, an assumption that may not hold. The only immune exposure information available for the cohort was CMV serostatus. In the study, approximately 150 TCR beta chains were listed as associated with cytomegalovirus. Strong co-occurrence of HLA alleles, especially DR and DQ, made assigning TCR associations to individual alleles difficult. At a false discovery rate of 0.05, a later analysis linked fewer than 20,000 TCR beta sequences to specific HLA alleles. V-gene and J-gene trimming of TCR beta chains was associated with a missense DCLRE1C variant in a later genetic analysis, and the association was replicated in an independent cohort. Only TCR beta chains were sequenced in this cohort, and the absence of alpha or paired-chain data limited detectable features. Most CMV-associated TCR beta chains appeared to be HLA-restricted in a later analysis, and the HLA associations seemed to be driven largely by CMV exposure. Because HLA typing was missing for some donors at each locus, association tests included only the typed subset. It was suggested by the authors that the approach could potentially be generalized to other disease states and immunological phenotypes. Some IMGT-functional V segments, including TRBV6-2 and TRBV6-3, could not be distinguished by the 87-base-pair reads and were therefore excluded. A further reported finding was that TCR beta sequences accurately predicted the HLA-A and HLA-B alleles for most subjects in the first cohort. In vitro tests confirmed that three of the cytomegalovirus-associated TCR beta chains recognize cytomegalovirus antigens. The sequencing pipeline was judged likely to have produced a cluster of highly shared sequence variants as a technical artifact. In a later analysis, the rate of TCR association differed among HLA loci, with DRB1 alleles having the most associated TCRs and HLA-C alleles having the fewest. Correlated functional status among segregating V segments might reflect linkage disequilibrium, but an unknown experimental factor could not be ruled out. Because counts were too low, 15 to 20 rarely observed V segments, including chromosome 9 orphons, were left out of the earlier analysis of approximately 500 of the donors. In a later analysis, HLA-associated TCR beta chains were found to be more clonally expanded and to have lower generation probabilities than equally common non-associated chains.

Note on this clone: Its antigen specificity is not known. Per-nucleotide qualities are absent, and no much larger clonotype sits a single base away.

Preparation of the library involved the immunoSEQ multiplex PCR assay. A mixture of 60 forward primers for TCR Vbeta segments and 13 reverse primers for TCR Jbeta segments was used in the multiplex PCR. Amplification of the CDR3 region of rearranged TCR beta genes was performed with a multiplex PCR assay on genomic DNA. The Illumina HiSeq System was used to sequence the amplified TCR beta libraries as 87-base-pair reads. In the original analysis: A later analysis tallied around 87 million unique TCR beta chains across the 650 to 750 repertoires, and about 12 million of those chains were shared by two or more donors. A nearest-neighbor algorithm error-corrected the raw reads and collapsed the reads into unique sequences, merging closely related sequences to remove PCR and sequencing errors. CDR3 sequences were aligned to IMGT reference sequences to assign V, D and J gene segments. For a sequence to be retained, a match of at least six nucleotides was required to both a V gene segment and a J gene segment. A rearrangement counted as productive if the CDR3 had no stop codons and remained in frame with V and J, and every other rearrangement counted as non-productive. CDR3 was defined by IMGT convention, running from the second conserved V-encoded cysteine to the conserved J-encoded phenylalanine. The earlier analysis of approximately 500 of the donors excluded sequences that lacked an unambiguous match to a single V gene segment. An earlier analysis of around 600 of the donors classified V segments as functional when productive rearrangements were above 56.7% and as segregating when the standard deviation between donors was above 5%. A statistical classification framework was built to diagnose cytomegalovirus status from the catalog of TCR beta chain sequences. V and J gene assignment, in a later analysis, came from comparing TCR nucleotide sequences with IMGT/GENE-DB human TR gene sequences. A later analysis assigned CDR3 sequences and most-parsimonious VDJ recombination scenarios with the TCRdist pipeline. In a later analysis, every TCR beta chain was defined by the combination of its CDR3 amino acid sequence and its V-gene family, and reads without a unique V-gene family were dropped. In a later analysis, approximately 640 highly shared, low-generation-probability nucleotide sequences were removed to address suspected cross-contamination and a sequencing artifact. For each public chain, a later analysis derived a clonal expansion index from normalized ranks of inferred template counts within each repertoire. In a later analysis, generation probabilities were computed using a VDJ recombination model fitted to out-of-frame rearrangements, and the results were checked against IGoR. A later analysis scored TCR-TCR, TCR-HLA and TCR-CMV co-occurrence with hypergeometric tests, applying a repertoire-size bias correction to TCR pairs. To estimate false discovery rates, a later analysis permuted the HLA or CMV assignments 20 times. In a later analysis, co-occurring TCRs were grouped with DBSCAN, and TCRdist sequence similarity was added when clustering was performed within HLA-allele-positive subsets. Co-occurrence clustering excluded repertoires with fewer than 30,000 or more than 120,000 public chains, plus five with anomalous nucleotide sharing. The clones in this table, taken by TCRdb from immuneACCESS, are in-frame only. Not every clone is retained; where verified, under half of the shortfall comes from an unresolved V gene, and the cause of the rest is unknown. From that table come the V and J calls and clone size; the DNA was used to work out D and trimming. For this sample the table gives more than 140,000 clones, of which more than 65% were detected only once. About 5.2% of the sample belongs to the ten largest clones.

The cohort consisted of 600 or so healthy bone marrow donors. All cohort members were sampled while nominally healthy, although unrecorded immune exposures were likely present. The donor was CMV seropositive and was included in the group of 250 to 350 seropositive cohort members. Each donor provided a peripheral blood sample, and peripheral blood mononuclear cells were used for TCR beta sequencing. The Qiagen DNeasy Blood Extraction Kit was used to extract genomic DNA from the blood cell samples. Its CDR3 holds 11 amino acids, cysteine through phenylalanine. Kept here is only the CDR3 DNA, which spans 33 bases and is read in frame from base 1. V is trimmed back by 6 bases and J by 11 bases, and the junction contains 6 bases that no gene match accounts for. From the germline V gene (reference sequence), CDR1 is MNHEY and CDR2 is SMNVEV.

The source of this sequence is a man aged 25 to 45 in good health and CMV-seropositive. Recombination joined TRBV27 with TRBJ1-2; 7 junctional bases match TRBD1. Input material: PBMCs. The DNA is as follows: TGTGCCAGCAGAGACAGGGCTGGTTACACCTTC. Its translation reads: CASRDRAGYTF.